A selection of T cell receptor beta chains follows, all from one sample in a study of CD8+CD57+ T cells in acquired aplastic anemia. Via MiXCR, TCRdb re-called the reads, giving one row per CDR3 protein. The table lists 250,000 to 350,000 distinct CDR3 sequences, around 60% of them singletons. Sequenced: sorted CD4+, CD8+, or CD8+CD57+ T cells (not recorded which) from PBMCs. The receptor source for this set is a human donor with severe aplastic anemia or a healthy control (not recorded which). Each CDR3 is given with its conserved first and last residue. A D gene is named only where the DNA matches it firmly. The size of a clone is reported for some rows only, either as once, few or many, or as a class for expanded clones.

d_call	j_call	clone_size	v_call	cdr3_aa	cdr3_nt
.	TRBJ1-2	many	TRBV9	CASSVDSGGVRSYYGYTF	TGTGCCAGCAGCGTAGATAGTGGAGGGGTACGGAGTTACTATGGCTACACCTTC
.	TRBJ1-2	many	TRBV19	CASTHTRVGGYTF	TGTGCCAGTACCCACACCAGGGTCGGGGGCTACACCTTC
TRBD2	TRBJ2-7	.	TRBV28	CASSPPGGGEQYF	TGTGCCAGCAGTCCCCCGGGGGGTGGCGAGCAGTACTTC
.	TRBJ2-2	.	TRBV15	CATSRSGGTNTGELFF	TGTGCCACCAGCAGATCAGGCGGAACGAACACCGGGGAGCTGTTTTTT
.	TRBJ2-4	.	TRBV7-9	CASSFGQGIDLASPQYF	TGTGCCAGCAGCTTTGGGCAGGGAATAGACTTAGCCAGCCCCCAGTACTTC
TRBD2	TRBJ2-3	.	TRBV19	CASSPGTSDSTDTQYF	TGTGCCAGTAGTCCCGGGACTAGCGATAGCACAGATACGCAGTATTTT
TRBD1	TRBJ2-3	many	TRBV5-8	CASSLGRDRGTDTQYF	TGTGCCAGCAGCTTGGGCAGGGACAGGGGGACAGATACGCAGTATTTT
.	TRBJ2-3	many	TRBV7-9	CASSLGGAAGDTQYF	TGTGCCAGCAGCTTAGGGGGGGCCGCCGGGGATACGCAGTATTTT
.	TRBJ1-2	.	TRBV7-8	CASSLGARYTF	TGTGCCAGCAGCTTAGGGGCCCGATACACCTTC
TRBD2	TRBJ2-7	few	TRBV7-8	CASSWTSGTNEQYF	TGTGCCAGCAGCTGGACTAGCGGGACGAACGAGCAGTACTTC
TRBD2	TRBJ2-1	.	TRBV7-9	CASSPSGIIGEQFF	TGTGCCAGCAGTCCTAGCGGGATAATAGGGGAGCAGTTCTTC
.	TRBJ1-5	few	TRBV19	CASMDGSNQPQHF	TGTGCCAGTATGGACGGGAGCAATCAGCCCCAGCATTTT
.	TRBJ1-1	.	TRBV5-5	CASSWAMNTEAFF	TGTGCCAGCAGCTGGGCAATGAACACTGAAGCTTTCTTT
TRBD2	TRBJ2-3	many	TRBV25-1	CASSETGGWADTQYF	TGTGCCAGCAGTGAAACGGGAGGGTGGGCAGATACGCAGTATTTT
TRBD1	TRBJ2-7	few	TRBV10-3	CATGGGTGDYEQYF	TGTGCCACAGGGGGAGGGACAGGGGACTACGAGCAGTACTTC
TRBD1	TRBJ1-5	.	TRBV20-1	CSARRDRGQPQHF	TGCAGTGCTAGAAGGGACAGGGGGCAGCCCCAGCATTTT
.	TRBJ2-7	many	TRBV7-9	CASSLSTALREQYF	TGTGCCAGCAGCTTGAGTACCGCTCTCCGCGAGCAGTACTTC
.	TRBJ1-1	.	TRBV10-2	CASSVGGDTEAFF	TGCGCCAGCAGTGTGGGGGGTGACACTGAAGCTTTCTTT
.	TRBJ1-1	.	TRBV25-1	CASLGPGFLVNTEAFF	TGTGCCAGCTTAGGGCCCGGGTTTCTCGTGAACACTGAAGCTTTCTTT
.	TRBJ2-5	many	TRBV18	CASSPVGGQETQYF	TGTGCCAGCTCACCAGTAGGGGGACAAGAGACCCAGTACTTC
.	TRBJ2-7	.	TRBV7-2	CASSFPRRGAEQYF	TGTGCCAGCAGCTTCCCCCGTCGGGGGGCAGAGCAGTACTTC
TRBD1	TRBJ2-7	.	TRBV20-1	CSASHRGEATYEQYF	TGCAGTGCTAGCCACAGGGGAGAGGCCACCTACGAGCAGTACTTC
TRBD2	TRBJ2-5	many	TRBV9	CASSVAQAGGLAVETQYF	TGTGCCAGCAGCGTAGCCCAGGCAGGTGGACTAGCGGTGGAGACCCAGTACTTC
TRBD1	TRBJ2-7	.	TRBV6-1	CASSGGTGGEQYF	TGTGCCAGCAGTGGGGGGACAGGCGGTGAGCAGTACTTC
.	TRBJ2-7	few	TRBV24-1	CATSDARVPYEQYF	TGTGCCACCAGTGATGCCAGGGTACCCTACGAGCAGTACTTC
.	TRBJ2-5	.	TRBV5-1	CASRYEEGGGTQYF	TGCGCCAGCCGATATGAAGAGGGTGGTGGGACCCAGTACTTC
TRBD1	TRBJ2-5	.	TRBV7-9	CASSFGTGSPETQYF	TGTGCCAGCAGCTTCGGGACAGGGTCCCCCGAGACCCAGTACTTC
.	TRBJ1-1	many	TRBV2	CASSDRGRDTEAFF	TGTGCCAGCAGTGATAGGGGTAGGGACACTGAAGCTTTCTTT
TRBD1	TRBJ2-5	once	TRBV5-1	CASSPEAGGETQYF	TGCGCCAGCAGCCCGGAGGCAGGGGGAGAGACCCAGTACTTC
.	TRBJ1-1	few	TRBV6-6	CASFGMNTEAFF	TGTGCCAGTTTCGGTATGAACACTGAAGCTTTCTTT
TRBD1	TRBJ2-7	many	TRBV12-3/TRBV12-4	CASRNRGSSYEQYF	TGTGCCAGCAGAAACAGGGGGAGCTCCTACGAGCAGTACTTC
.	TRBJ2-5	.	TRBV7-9	CASSVLQSGYQETQYF	TGTGCCAGCAGCGTACTTCAATCGGGGTACCAAGAGACCCAGTACTTC
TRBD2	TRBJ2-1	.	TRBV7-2	CASSLGLAGPYNEQFF	TGTGCCAGCAGCTTGGGACTAGCGGGGCCCTACAATGAGCAGTTCTTC
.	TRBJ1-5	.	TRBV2	CASTLGLAEGQPQHF	TGTGCCAGCACCCTGGGCCTGGCAGAGGGTCAGCCCCAGCATTTT
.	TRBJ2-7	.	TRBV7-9	CASSKGKSRSSYEQCF	TGTGCCAGCAGCAAGGGGAAGAGTCGGAGCTCCTACGAGCAGTGCTTC
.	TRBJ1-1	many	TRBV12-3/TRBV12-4	CASSFFSGTEAFF	TGTGCCAGCAGTTTTTTTTCGGGGACTGAAGCTTTCTTT
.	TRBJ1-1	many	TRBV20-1	CSATPTGPNTEAFF	TGCAGTGCTACCCCTACAGGGCCCAACACTGAAGCTTTCTTT
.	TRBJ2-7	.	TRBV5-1	CASSWGQVEGEQYF	TGCGCCAGCAGCTGGGGACAAGTTGAGGGCGAGCAGTACTTC
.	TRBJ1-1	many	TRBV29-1	CSVDLSARFAFF	TGCAGCGTTGATCTTTCTGCGAGATTTGCTTTCTTT
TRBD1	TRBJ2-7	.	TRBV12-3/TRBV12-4	CASGSDREAYF	TGTGCTAGTGGTTCAGACAGGGAAGCGTACTTC
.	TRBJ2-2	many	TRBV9	CASRQTANTGELFF	TGTGCCAGCAGACAGACCGCGAACACCGGGGAGCTGTTTTTT
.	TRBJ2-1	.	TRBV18	CASSLGSRNTYNEQFF	TGTGCCAGCTCATTAGGTTCGAGGAATACCTACAATGAGCAGTTCTTC